The next 13 T cell receptor beta chains were all read from a single sample in a study of blood T cell repertoires in COVID-19. TCRdb's table, derived via immunoSEQ multiplex PCR, lists solely in-frame clones and lacks some. The table records 300,000 to 350,000 clones, 90% of them present only once. The specimen sequenced was peripheral blood. These receptor sequences come from a woman aged 25-40 years with COVID-19, enrolled during active disease.

V is TRBV5-1 and J is TRBJ2-2; D perhaps matches TRBD2 (5 bases). The CDR3 extends over 18 amino acids. CDR1 SGHRS and CDR2 YFSETQ come from the germline V gene. Trimming left V 0 bases short and J 2 bases short, with 17 bases between. CDR3 sequence (DNA): TGCGCCAGCAGCTTGGTTTCTCGCGGACTTGTCAACACCGGGGAGCTGTTTTTT. It encodes CASSLVSRGLVNTGELFF.

The chain has TRBV3-1 (or the pseudogene TRBV3-2) and TRBJ1-1; tentatively, D is TRBD1 (6 bases). Germline V CDR1 and CDR2: LGHDT, YNNKEL (reference sequence). The V gene lost 1 base and the J gene lost 7 bases, with 13 bases spanning the gap. The CDR3 covers 14 residues. In nucleotides, the CDR3 is TGTGCCAGCAGCCAAGGAGTAGGGGGAATTGAAGCTTTCTTT. This encodes CASSQGVGGIEAFF.

The chain combines TRBV7-8 with TRBJ1-4; D is unclear. The J call could be wrong; TRBJ2-2 is a better fit for the DNA end. The CDR3 has 13 amino acids. Germline V gene sequence: CDR1 SGHVS, CDR2 FQNEAQ. CDR3 sequence (DNA): TGTGCCAGCAGCTTAGCGCGGCAGTCGGAGCTGTTTTTT. This translates into CASSLARQSELFF.

This clone was counted only a few times. V is TRBV5-1 and J is TRBJ1-2, with TRBD1 matching over 7 bases. CDR1 is SGHRS, CDR2 YFSETQ, per germline. The CDR3 is 15 residues long. The V gene end was trimmed by 1 base and the J gene end by 8 bases; junction bases not matched to a gene: 11. CDR3 nucleotides: TGCGCCAGCAGCTTGATGGGGACAGATCTTCGGGGCTACACCTTC. Amino acids: CASSLMGTDLRGYTF.

Details on this clone: The junction and the germline gene differ at one end; a read error may be behind it. V is TRBV6-6 and J is TRBJ2-7, with TRBD2 identical over 8 bases. The CDR3 totals 13 residues. CDR1 is MNHNY and CDR2 is SVGAGI in the germline V gene (reference sequence). Written as DNA, the CDR3 is TGTGCCAGCAGTTACTCCCCGGGACTAGAAGGCGACTTC. Residues: CASSYSPGLEGDF.

This chain uses TRBV10-1 with TRBJ1-3; D call uncertain. The length of the CDR3 is 17 residues. The germline CDR1 and CDR2 sequences are WNHNN and SYGVQD (reference sequence). Trimming stripped 1 base from V and 0 bases from J, with 13 bases between. As DNA, the CDR3 is TGCGCCAGCAGTGAGTGGAGAATACAAGCCTCTGGAAACACCATATATTTT. Its protein is CASSEWRIQASGNTIYF.

This clone was seen a handful of times. The gene calls are TRBV27 and TRBJ1-6; D gene uncertain. Germline CDR1 reads MNHEY; CDR2 reads SMNVEV (reference sequence). The V and J ends lost 2 bases and 9 bases respectively, with 11 bases between them. The CDR3 covers 14 residues. Here the CDR3 reads CASSLPGLGSPLHF. In DNA form, the CDR3 reads TGTGCCAGCAGTTTACCGGGTCTGGGTTCACCCCTCCACTTT.

The chain joins TRBV12-3 or TRBV12-4 to TRBJ1-1, with D uncertain. The CDR3 has 12 residues. V was trimmed by 6 bases and J by 5 bases, leaving 10 bases between them. The CDR3 DNA reads TGTGCCAGCAGCCCCTGGGCGACTGAAGCTTTCTTT. Encoded protein: CASSPWATEAFF.

The chain joins TRBV5-4 to TRBJ2-5; D call uncertain. The V gene lost 4 bases and the J gene lost 1 base, with 11 bases spanning the gap. CDR1 is SGHNT, CDR2 YYREEE, per germline (reference sequence). The CDR3 totals 14 residues. CDR3 residues: CASSIVPSQETQYF. Here the CDR3 DNA reads TGTGCCAGCAGCATTGTCCCCAGCCAAGAGACCCAGTACTTC.

This chain uses TRBV18 with TRBJ1-1; unclear D gene. Looked up from germline, CDR1 is KGHSH and CDR2 is LQKENI. Trimming removed 3 bases from V and 5 bases from J, with 16 bases in between. CDR3 length: 15 residues. CDR3 DNA sequence: TGTGCCAGCTCACCCTTTCGCTCTTCGGGGACTGAAGCTTTCTTT. Its translation is CASSPFRSSGTEAFF.

The chain uses TRBV28 and TRBJ2-7, with 14 bases aligning to TRBD2. Germline assignment: CDR1 MDHEN and CDR2 SYDVKM. The CDR3 length is 17 residues. J was trimmed by 3 bases and V by 4 bases; bases with no gene match: 8. As DNA, the CDR3 is TGTGCCAGCAGTTCCAGAGGACTAGCGGGAGGACTCTACGAGCAGTACTTC. Protein sequence: CASSSRGLAGGLYEQYF.

The genes are TRBV6-5 and TRBJ2-3, with 11 positions matching TRBD2. The ends lost 0 bases at V and 5 bases at J; junction bases unmatched: 4. Germline V gene lookup returns CDR1 MNHEY and CDR2 SVGAGI. The CDR3 has 16 amino acids. The chain's CDR3 is CASSYSLAGAVDTQYF. The CDR3 nucleotides are TGTGCCAGCAGTTACTCACTAGCGGGAGCCGTAGATACGCAGTATTTT.

This clone occurred many times. V is TRBV7-2 and J is TRBJ1-2; D not certain. V was pared by 4 bases and J by 6 bases, with 12 bases between. CDR1 SGHTA and CDR2 FQGNSA come from the germline V gene. This CDR3 region has 13 residues. In DNA, the CDR3 is TGTGCCAGCAGCTCAGGAGCGGGGAATGGCTACACCTTC. It specifies CASSSGAGNGYTF.